These 2 T cell receptor beta chains came from one sample sequenced in a study of beta chain features in type 1 diabetes. Study-level findings and limits: Shortening that was moderate but significant affected the TCRB CDR3s of Type 1 diabetes patients in all four CD4+ subsets.

Their antigens remain unidentified. All of the isolated RNA was reverse transcribed, so expressed TCRB transcripts were sequenced. Repertoires were generated with immunoSEQ multiplex PCR, while TCRdb's copy carries only in-frame clones and drops some. The repertoire consists of around 340,000 clones, with 9.3% occurring once and the leading ten covering approximately 1%. The sequenced material came from central memory CD4+ T cells from blood. These receptors originate from a man younger than 45 with type 1 diabetes.

This clone was detected a few times. The chain employs TRBV7-9 and TRBJ1-4; D ambiguous. The CDR3 has 13 amino acids. Trimming removed 2 bases at V and 5 bases at J, with 6 bases between. CDR1 is SEHNR and CDR2 is FQNEAQ in the germline V gene (reference sequence). The CDR3 loop is CASSLQGNEKLFF. The CDR3 coding sequence is TGTGCCAGCAGCTTACAAGGAAATGAAAAACTGTTTTTT.

CDR3 loop: CASSGALARDTQYF. The DNA for the CDR3 is TGTGCCAGTTCAGGGGCCCTGGCCCGGGATACGCAGTATTTT. J is TRBJ2-3 and V is TRBV2, with D tentatively TRBD1 (6 bases). This CDR3 is built from 14 residues. The germline V gene encodes CDR1 SNHLY and CDR2 FYNNEI. V was clipped by 9 bases and J by 6 bases, with 19 bases between them.